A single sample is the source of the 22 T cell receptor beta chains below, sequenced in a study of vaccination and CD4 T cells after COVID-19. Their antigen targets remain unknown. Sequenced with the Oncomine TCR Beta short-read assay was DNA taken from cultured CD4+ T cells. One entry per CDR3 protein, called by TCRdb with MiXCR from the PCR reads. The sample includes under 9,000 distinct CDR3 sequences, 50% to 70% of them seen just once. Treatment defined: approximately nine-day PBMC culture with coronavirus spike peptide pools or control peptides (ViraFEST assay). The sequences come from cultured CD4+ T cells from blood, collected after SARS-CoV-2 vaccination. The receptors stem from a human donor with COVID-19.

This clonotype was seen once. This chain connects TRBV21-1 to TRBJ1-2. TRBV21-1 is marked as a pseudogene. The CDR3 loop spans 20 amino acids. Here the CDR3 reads CASSKGKKFSAILANYGYTF. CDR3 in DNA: TGTGCCAGCAGCAAAGGTAAGAAGTTTTCGGCAATTCTAGCTAACTATGGCTACACCTTC.

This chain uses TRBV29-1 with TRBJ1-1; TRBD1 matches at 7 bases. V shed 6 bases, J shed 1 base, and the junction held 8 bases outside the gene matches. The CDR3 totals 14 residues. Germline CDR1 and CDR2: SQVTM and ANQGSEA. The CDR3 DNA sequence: TGCAGCGTCGCGGTGGGACAGAAGAACACTGAAGCTTTCTTT. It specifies CSVAVGQKNTEAFF. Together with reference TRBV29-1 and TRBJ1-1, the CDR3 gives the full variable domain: SAVISQKPSRDICQRGTSLTIQCQVDSQVTMMFWYRQQPGQSLTLIATANQGSEATYESGFVIDKFPISRPNLTFSTLTVSNMSPEDSSIYLCSVAVGQKNTEAFFGQGTRLTVV.

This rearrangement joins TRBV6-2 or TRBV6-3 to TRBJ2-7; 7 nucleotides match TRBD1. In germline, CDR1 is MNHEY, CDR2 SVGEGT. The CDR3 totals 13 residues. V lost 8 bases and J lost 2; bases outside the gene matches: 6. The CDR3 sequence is CASGTTGPYEQYF. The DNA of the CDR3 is TGTGCCAGCGGGACGACAGGGCCCTACGAGCAGTACTTC.

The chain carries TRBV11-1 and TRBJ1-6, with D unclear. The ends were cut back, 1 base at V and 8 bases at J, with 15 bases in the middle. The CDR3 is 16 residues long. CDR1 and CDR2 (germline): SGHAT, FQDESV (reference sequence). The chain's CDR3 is CASSLGFEAPYSPLHF. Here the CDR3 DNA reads TGTGCCAGCAGCTTAGGTTTTGAGGCTCCATATTCACCCCTCCACTTT.

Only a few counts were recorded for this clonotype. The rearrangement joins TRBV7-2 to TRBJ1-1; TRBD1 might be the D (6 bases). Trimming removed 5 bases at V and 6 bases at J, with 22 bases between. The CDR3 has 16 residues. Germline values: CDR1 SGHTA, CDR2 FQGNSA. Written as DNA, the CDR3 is TGTGCCAGCAGCCCACAGCCTGGAAGGGGGACTGCTGAAGCTTTCTTT. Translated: CASSPQPGRGTAEAFF.

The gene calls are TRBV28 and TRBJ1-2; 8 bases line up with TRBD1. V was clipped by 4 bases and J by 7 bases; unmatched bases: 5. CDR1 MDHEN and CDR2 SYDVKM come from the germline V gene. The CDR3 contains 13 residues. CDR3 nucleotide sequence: TGTGCCAGCAGTTGGACAGGGTCGGGTGGCTACACCTTC. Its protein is CASSWTGSGGYTF.

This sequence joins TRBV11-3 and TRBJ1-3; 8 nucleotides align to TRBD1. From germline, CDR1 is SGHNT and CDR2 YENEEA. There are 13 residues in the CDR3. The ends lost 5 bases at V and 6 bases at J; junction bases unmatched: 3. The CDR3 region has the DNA TGTGCCAGCAGCATCCAGGGGGCAAACACCATATATTTT. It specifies CASSIQGANTIYF.

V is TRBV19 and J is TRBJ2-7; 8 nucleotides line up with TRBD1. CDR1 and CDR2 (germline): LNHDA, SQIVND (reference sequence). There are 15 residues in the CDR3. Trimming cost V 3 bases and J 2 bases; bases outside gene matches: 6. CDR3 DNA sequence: TGTGCCAGTAGTATGGGACAGGCAGGCGCCTACGAGCAGTACTTC. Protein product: CASSMGQAGAYEQYF. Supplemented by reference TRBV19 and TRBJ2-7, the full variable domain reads DGGITQSPKYLFRKEGQNVTLSCEQNLNHDAMYWYRQDPGQGLRLIYYSQIVNDFQKGDIAEGYSVSREKKESFPLTVTSAQKNPTAFYLCASSMGQAGAYEQYFGPGTRLTVT.

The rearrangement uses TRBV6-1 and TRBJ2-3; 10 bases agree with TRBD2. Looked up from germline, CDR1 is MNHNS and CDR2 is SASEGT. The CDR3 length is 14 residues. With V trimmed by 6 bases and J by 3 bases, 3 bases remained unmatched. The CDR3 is CASSVAGGTDTQYF. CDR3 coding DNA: TGTGCCAGCAGCGTAGCGGGGGGTACAGATACGCAGTATTTT.

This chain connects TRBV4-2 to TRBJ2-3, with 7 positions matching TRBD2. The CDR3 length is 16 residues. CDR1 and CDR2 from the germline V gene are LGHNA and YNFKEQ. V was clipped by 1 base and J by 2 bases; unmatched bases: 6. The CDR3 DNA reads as TGTGCCAGCAGCCAAGTCACCGGGACTAACACAGATACGCAGTATTTT. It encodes CASSQVTGTNTDTQYF.

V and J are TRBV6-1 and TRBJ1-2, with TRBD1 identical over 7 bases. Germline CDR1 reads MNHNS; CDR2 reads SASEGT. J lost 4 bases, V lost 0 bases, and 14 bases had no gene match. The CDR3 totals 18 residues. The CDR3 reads CASSEASDRVLAGYGYTF. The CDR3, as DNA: TGTGCCAGCAGTGAAGCAAGTGACAGGGTCTTGGCTGGCTATGGCTACACCTTC.

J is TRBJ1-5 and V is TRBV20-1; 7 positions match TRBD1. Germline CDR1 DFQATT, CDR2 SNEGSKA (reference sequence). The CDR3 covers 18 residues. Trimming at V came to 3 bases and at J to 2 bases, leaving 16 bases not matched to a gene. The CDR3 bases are TGCAGTGCTAGTAATTCGGTGTCAGGGGGTTCAGGCAATCAGCCCCAGCATTTT. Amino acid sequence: CSASNSVSGGSGNQPQHF.

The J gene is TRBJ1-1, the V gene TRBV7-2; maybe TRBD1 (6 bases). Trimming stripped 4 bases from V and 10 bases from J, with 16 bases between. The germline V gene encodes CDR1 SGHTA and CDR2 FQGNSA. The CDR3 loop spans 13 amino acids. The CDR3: CASSSHRVNRAFF. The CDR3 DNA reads TGTGCCAGCAGCTCACACAGGGTCAATCGAGCTTTCTTT.

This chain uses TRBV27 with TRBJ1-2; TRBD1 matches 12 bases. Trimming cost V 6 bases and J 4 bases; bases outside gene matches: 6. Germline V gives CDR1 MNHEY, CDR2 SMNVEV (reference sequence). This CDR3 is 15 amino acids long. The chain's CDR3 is CASRGTGGWGYGYTF. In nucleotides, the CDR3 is TGTGCCAGCAGGGGGACAGGGGGCTGGGGCTATGGCTACACCTTC.

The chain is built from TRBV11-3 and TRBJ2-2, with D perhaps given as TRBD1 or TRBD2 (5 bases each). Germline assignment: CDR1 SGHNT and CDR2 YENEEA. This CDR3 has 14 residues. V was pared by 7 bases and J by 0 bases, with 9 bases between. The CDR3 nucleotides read TGTGCCAGCAATCGGGGCTCGAACACCGGGGAGCTGTTTTTT. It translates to CASNRGSNTGELFF.

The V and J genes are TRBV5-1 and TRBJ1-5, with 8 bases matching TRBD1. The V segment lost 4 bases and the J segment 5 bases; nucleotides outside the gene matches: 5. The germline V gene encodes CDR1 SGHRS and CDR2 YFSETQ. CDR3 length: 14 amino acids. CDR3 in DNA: TGCGCCAGCAGCGAACAGGGGGTGGATCAGCCCCAGCATTTT. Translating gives CASSEQGVDQPQHF. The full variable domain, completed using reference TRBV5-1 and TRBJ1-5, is KAGVTQTPRYLIKTRGQQVTLSCSPISGHRSVSWYQQTPGQGLQFLFEYFSETQRNKGNFPGRFSGRQFSNSRSEMNVSTLELGDSALYLCASSEQGVDQPQHFGDGTRLSIL.

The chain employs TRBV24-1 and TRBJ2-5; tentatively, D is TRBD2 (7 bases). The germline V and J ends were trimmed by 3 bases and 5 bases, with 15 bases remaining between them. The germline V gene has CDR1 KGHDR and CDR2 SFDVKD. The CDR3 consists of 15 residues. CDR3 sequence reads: CATSDVRGAWETQYF. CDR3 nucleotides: TGTGCCACCAGTGATGTTCGGGGGGCATGGGAGACCCAGTACTTC.

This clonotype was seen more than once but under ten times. CDR3 amino acids: CATSRAGTGNNEQFF. CDR3 DNA: TGTGCCACCAGCAGAGCCGGGACAGGGAACAATGAGCAGTTCTTC. The V gene is TRBV15, the J gene TRBJ2-1; 9 bases agree with TRBD1. V shed 1 base, J shed 5 bases, and the junction held 3 bases outside the gene matches. From germline, CDR1 is LNHNV and CDR2 YYDKDF (reference sequence). The CDR3 totals 15 residues. The variable domain in full, with the rest retrieved from reference TRBV15 and TRBJ2-1, is DAMVIQNPRYQVTQFGKPVTLSCSQTLNHNVMYWYQQKSSQAPKLLFHYYDKDFNNEADTPDNFQSRRPNTSFCFLDIRSPGLGDTAMYLCATSRAGTGNNEQFFGPGTRLTVL.

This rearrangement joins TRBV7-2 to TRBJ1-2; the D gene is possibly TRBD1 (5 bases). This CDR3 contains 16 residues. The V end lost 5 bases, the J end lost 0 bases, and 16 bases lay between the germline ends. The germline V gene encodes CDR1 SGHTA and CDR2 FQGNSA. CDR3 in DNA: TGTGCCAGCAGCCATGACACAGGCCCAGCTAACTATGGCTACACCTTC. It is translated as CASSHDTGPANYGYTF.

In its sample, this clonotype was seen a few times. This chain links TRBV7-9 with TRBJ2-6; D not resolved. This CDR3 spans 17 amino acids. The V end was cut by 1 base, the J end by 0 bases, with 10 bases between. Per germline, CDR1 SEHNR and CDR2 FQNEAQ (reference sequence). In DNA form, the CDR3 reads TGTGCCAGCAGCTTAGAGGGTAGGGTCTCTGGGGCCAACGTCCTGACTTTC. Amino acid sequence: CASSLEGRVSGANVLTF.

The CDR3 coding sequence is TGTGCCAGCAGCTCACAGGGACTAGCGGGGGGGTATGAGACCCAGTACTTC. Translating gives CASSSQGLAGGYETQYF. The V call is TRBV7-2, the J call TRBJ2-5; 16 bases line up with TRBD2. J gave up 5 bases and V 4 bases, and 7 bases lay outside the gene matches. In germline, CDR1 is SGHTA, CDR2 FQGNSA. The CDR3 contains 17 residues.

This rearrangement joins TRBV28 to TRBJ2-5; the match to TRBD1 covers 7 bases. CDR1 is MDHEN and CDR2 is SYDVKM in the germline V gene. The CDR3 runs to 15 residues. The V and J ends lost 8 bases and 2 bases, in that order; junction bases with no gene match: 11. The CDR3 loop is CASHPRDRLQETQYF. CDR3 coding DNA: TGTGCCAGCCACCCGAGGGACAGACTTCAAGAGACCCAGTACTTC.